Listed here are 5 T cell receptor beta chains from one sample, sequenced in a study of shared clonotypes between healthy human individuals. Clones were sequenced by immunoSEQ multiplex PCR, and TCRdb holds only the in-frame ones, with some missing. The sample has millions of clones, approximately 94% seen once. In the naive CD8 group, cells lacked CD45RO and were positively selected for CCR7, so terminally differentiated effector memory CD45RA+ cells were left out. Sequencing was done on a sample of naive CD8+ T cells from PBMCs. The source of these receptors is a man between 18 and 35 years old in good health. Some clones in this sample may be carry-over from other donors' samples.

This chain links TRBV9 with TRBJ2-7; 9 positions match TRBD1. Germline lookup yields CDR1 SGDLS and CDR2 YYNGEE. The CDR3 consists of 15 residues. Trimming removed 0 bases from V and 7 bases from J; junction bases left unmatched: 8. CDR3 region: CASSVAGTGFLEQYF. CDR3 sequence (DNA): TGTGCCAGCAGCGTAGCCGGGACAGGGTTCTTGGAGCAGTACTTC.

The chain couples TRBV27 to TRBJ1-3; perhaps TRBD1 as D (6 bases). Germline V lookup: CDR1 MNHEY, CDR2 SMNVEV (reference sequence). Trimming removed 2 bases from V and 4 bases from J, with 15 bases in between. There are 16 residues in the CDR3. The chain's CDR3 is CASSLIFPGAGNTIYF. CDR3 nucleotide sequence: TGTGCCAGCAGTTTAATTTTCCCAGGGGCAGGAAACACCATATATTTT.

This rearrangement joins TRBV7-6 to TRBJ2-2; 8 nucleotides match TRBD2. This CDR3 has 17 residues. The germline CDR1 and CDR2 sequences are SGHVS and FNYEAQ. The ends lost 6 bases at V and 0 bases at J; junction bases unmatched: 9. The CDR3 is CASSTPLAGTNTGELFF. The CDR3 coding sequence is TGTGCCAGCAGTACCCCTTTAGCGGGAACGAACACCGGGGAGCTGTTTTTT.

Turning to this clone: An end of the junction differs from the germline gene, which may be a read error. In nucleotides, the CDR3 is TGCAGCGTTGATGATGGGAACTCCCACGAGCAGTACTTC. This sequence encodes CSVDDGNSHEQYF. V and J are TRBV29-1 and TRBJ2-7; D is ambiguous. This CDR3 is built from 13 residues. Germline V gives CDR1 SQVTM, CDR2 ANQGSEA.

The chain is built from TRBV2 and TRBJ2-1; 11 bases map to TRBD2. The CDR3 consists of 16 residues. Germline V gene sequence: CDR1 SNHLY, CDR2 FYNNEI. V trimming: 4 bases; J trimming: 7 bases; junction bases outside the gene matches: 9. The chain's CDR3 is CASSGDSGRAENEQFF. Written as DNA, the CDR3 is TGTGCCAGCAGTGGGGATAGCGGGAGGGCCGAAAATGAGCAGTTCTTC.